The clone carrying this T cell receptor beta chain was recorded a few times. Its antigen is not known. This sample is drawn from a study of beta chain features in type 1 diabetes. Study conclusions and caveats: Type 1 diabetes patients had TCRB CDR3s that were shorter (moderately but significantly so) in all four CD4+ subsets.

Trimming cost V 6 bases and J 9 bases; bases outside gene matches: 7. Germline V gene data show CDR1 as MNHEY and CDR2 as SVGAGI. The CDR3 has 13 residues. Isolated RNA was reverse transcribed in full, so expressed TCRB transcripts were sequenced. Assay used: immunoSEQ multiplex PCR; TCRdb lists only in-frame clones, some missing. The data show 300,000 to 400,000 clones, 13% seen once. Source material: naive CD4+ T cells from blood. The source of this sequence is a woman aged 18 to 35 with type 1 diabetes. This chain uses TRBV6-5 with TRBJ1-5; 8 nucleotides agree with TRBD1. DNA of the CDR3: TGTGCCAGCAGCCAACAGGGGGGCGCGCCCCAGCATTTT. This encodes CASSQQGGAPQHF.